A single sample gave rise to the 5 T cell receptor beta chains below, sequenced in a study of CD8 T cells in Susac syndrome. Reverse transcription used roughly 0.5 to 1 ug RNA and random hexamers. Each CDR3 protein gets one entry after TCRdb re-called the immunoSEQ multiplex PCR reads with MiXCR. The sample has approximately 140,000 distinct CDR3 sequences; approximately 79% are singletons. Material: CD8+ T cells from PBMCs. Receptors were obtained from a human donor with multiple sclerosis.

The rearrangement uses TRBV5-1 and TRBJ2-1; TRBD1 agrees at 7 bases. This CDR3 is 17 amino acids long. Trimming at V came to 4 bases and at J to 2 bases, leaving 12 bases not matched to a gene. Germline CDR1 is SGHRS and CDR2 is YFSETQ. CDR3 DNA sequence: TGCGCCAGCAGCCTTCACATGGACAGGAGCCCCTACAATGAGCAGTTCTTC. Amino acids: CASSLHMDRSPYNEQFF.

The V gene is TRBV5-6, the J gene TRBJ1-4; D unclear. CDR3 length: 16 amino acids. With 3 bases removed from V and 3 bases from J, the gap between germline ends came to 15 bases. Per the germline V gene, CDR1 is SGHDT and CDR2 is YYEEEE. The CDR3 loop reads CASSSINKASNEKLFF. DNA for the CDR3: TGTGCCAGCAGCTCGATCAACAAAGCTTCTAATGAAAAACTGTTTTTT.

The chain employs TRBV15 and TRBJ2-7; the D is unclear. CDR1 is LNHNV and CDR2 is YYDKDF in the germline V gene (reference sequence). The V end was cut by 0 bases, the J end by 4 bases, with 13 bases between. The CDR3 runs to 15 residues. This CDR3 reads CATSRDLSGGYEQYV. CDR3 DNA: TGTGCCACCAGCAGAGATCTATCGGGCGGATACGAGCAGTACGTC.

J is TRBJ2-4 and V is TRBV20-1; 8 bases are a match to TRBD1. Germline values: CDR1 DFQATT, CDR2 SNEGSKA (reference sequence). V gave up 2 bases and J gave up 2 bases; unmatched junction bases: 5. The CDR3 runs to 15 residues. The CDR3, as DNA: TGCAGTGCTAGACCGCAGGGGGCAACCAAAAACATTCAGTACTTC. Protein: CSARPQGATKNIQYF.

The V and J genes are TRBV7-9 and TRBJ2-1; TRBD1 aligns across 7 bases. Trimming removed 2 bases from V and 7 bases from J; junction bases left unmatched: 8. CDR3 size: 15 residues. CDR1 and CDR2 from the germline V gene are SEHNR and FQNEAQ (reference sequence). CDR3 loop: CASSLQTGSENEQFF. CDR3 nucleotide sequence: TGTGCCAGCAGCTTACAGACAGGGAGTGAAAATGAGCAGTTCTTC.